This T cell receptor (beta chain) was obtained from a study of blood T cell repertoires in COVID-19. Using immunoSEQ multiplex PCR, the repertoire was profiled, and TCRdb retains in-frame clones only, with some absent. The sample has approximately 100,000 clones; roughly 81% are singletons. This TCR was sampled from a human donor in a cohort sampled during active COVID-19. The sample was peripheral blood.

This CDR3 reads CASSEGRATGTEAFF. As DNA, the CDR3 is TGTGCCAGCAGTGAAGGCAGGGCAACTGGGACTGAAGCTTTCTTT. The rearrangement joins TRBV2 to TRBJ1-1; D might be TRBD1 (5 bases). Germline V gene data show CDR1 as SNHLY and CDR2 as FYNNEI. This CDR3 has 15 residues. The ends were cut back, 1 base at V and 5 bases at J, with 14 bases in the middle.